Below are 7 T cell receptor beta chains sequenced from a single sample in a study of T-cell memory formation after mild COVID-19. MiXCR, run by TCRdb on the 5' RACE reads, gives a single entry per CDR3 protein. The sample holds 150,000 to 200,000 distinct CDR3 sequences, roughly 31% seen once. Sample: PBMCs or a T cell subset sorted from them (not recorded which). The receptor set was obtained from an adult woman who had mild COVID-19 (a few samples of this study predate the infection). Cell type and time point are not known.

This clonotype has only a few counts. The gene calls are TRBV11-3 and TRBJ2-5; the match to TRBD2 covers 14 bases. This CDR3 has 16 residues. Germline CDR1 reads SGHNT; CDR2 reads YENEEA. With V trimmed by 5 bases and J by 6 bases, 8 bases remained unmatched. CDR3 bases: TGTGCCAGCAGCCCACGACTAGCGGGAGGGCCACAGACCCAGTACTTC. This gives the protein CASSPRLAGGPQTQYF.

This sequence joins TRBV5-4 and TRBJ1-2; 8 bases are shared with TRBD1. CDR1 is SGHNT and CDR2 is YYREEE in the germline V gene (reference sequence). The CDR3 covers 18 residues. The V and J ends lost 0 bases and 6 bases, in that order; junction bases with no gene match: 16. The chain's CDR3 is CASSLVFGSGGSVHGYTF. CDR3 DNA: TGTGCCAGCAGCTTGGTTTTTGGTTCAGGGGGCTCAGTTCATGGCTACACCTTC.

This sequence joins TRBV5-1 and TRBJ2-7; 9 bases fit TRBD1. Germline V gene sequence: CDR1 SGHRS, CDR2 YFSETQ. The CDR3 is made up of 14 amino acids. The V and J ends lost 1 base and 3 bases, in that order; junction bases with no gene match: 2. The CDR3 nucleotides are TGCGCCAGCAGCTTGTGGGACAGGGACTACGAGCAGTACTTC. This gives the protein CASSLWDRDYEQYF.

This clonotype was counted only a few times. The gene calls are TRBV7-3 and TRBJ2-1; 14 bases are a match to TRBD2. CDR3 size: 17 residues. In germline, CDR1 is SGHTA, CDR2 FQGTGA. J lost 2 bases, V lost 5 bases, and 5 bases had no gene match. The CDR3 spells CASSLTSGGAPYNEQFF. Here the CDR3 DNA reads TGTGCCAGCAGCCTGACTAGCGGGGGGGCCCCCTACAATGAGCAGTTCTTC. Based on the CDR3 plus reference TRBV7-3 and TRBJ2-1, the full variable domain is GAGVSQTPSNKVTEKGKYVELRCDPISGHTALYWYRQSLGQGPEFLIYFQGTGAADDSGLPNDRFFAVRPEGSVSTLKIQRTERGDSAVYLCASSLTSGGAPYNEQFFGPGTRLTVL.

The chain employs TRBV4-2 and TRBJ1-2; TRBD1 is a possible D gene (5 bases). Looked up from germline, CDR1 is LGHNA and CDR2 is YNFKEQ. V dropped 0 bases and J dropped 3 bases, with 8 bases sitting between them. The CDR3 length is 14 residues. The CDR3 region is CASSQEGGHYGYTF. The CDR3 DNA sequence: TGTGCCAGCAGCCAAGAGGGGGGACACTATGGCTACACCTTC.

The sample holds a few counts of this clonotype. The rearrangement joins TRBV7-9 to TRBJ2-3, with 16 bases fitting TRBD2. Trimming removed 0 bases from V and 5 bases from J; junction bases left unmatched: 2. CDR1 is SEHNR, CDR2 FQNEAQ, per germline (reference sequence). The CDR3 loop spans 17 amino acids. The CDR3 here is CASSLAGTSGRGDTQYF. Written as DNA, the CDR3 is TGTGCCAGCAGCTTAGCAGGGACTAGCGGGAGGGGAGATACGCAGTATTTT.

This clonotype was recorded only once. This rearrangement joins TRBV27 to TRBJ2-7; the match to TRBD1 covers 10 bases. V was pared by 6 bases and J by 0 bases, with 5 bases of the junction left unmatched. Germline V gene data show CDR1 as MNHEY and CDR2 as SMNVEV (reference sequence). The CDR3 runs 15 residues. The CDR3 nucleotides read TGTGCCAGCAGGCTCCGGGACAGGGGCTCCTACGAGCAGTACTTC. It encodes CASRLRDRGSYEQYF.